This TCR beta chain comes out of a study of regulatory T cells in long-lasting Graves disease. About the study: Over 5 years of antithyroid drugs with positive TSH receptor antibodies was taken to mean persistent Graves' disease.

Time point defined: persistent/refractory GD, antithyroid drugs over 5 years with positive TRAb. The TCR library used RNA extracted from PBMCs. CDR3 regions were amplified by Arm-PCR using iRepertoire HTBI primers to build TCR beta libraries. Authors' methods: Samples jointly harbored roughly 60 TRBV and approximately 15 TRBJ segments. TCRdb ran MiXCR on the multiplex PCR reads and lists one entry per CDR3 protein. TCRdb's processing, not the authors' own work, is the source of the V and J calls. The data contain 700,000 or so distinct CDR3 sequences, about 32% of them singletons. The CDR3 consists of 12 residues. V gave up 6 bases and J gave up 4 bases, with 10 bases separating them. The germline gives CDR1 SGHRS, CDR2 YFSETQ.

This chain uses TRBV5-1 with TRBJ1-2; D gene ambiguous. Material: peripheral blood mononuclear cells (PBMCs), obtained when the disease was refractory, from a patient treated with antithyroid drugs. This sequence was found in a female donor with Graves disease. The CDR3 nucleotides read TGCGCCAGCACCACCATCAGCTATGGCTACACCTTC. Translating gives CASTTISYGYTF.